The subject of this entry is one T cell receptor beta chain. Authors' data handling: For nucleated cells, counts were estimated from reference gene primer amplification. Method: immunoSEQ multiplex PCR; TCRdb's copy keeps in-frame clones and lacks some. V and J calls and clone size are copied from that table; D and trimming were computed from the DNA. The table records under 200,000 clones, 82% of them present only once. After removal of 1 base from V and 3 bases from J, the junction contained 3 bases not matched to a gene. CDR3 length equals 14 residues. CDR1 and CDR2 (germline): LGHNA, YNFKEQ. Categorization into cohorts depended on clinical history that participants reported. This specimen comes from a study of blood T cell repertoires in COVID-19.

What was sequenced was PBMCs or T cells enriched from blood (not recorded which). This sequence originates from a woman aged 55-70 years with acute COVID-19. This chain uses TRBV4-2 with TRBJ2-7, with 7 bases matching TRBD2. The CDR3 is CASSQGLADYEQYF. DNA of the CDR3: TGTGCCAGCAGCCAAGGCCTAGCGGACTACGAGCAGTACTTC.